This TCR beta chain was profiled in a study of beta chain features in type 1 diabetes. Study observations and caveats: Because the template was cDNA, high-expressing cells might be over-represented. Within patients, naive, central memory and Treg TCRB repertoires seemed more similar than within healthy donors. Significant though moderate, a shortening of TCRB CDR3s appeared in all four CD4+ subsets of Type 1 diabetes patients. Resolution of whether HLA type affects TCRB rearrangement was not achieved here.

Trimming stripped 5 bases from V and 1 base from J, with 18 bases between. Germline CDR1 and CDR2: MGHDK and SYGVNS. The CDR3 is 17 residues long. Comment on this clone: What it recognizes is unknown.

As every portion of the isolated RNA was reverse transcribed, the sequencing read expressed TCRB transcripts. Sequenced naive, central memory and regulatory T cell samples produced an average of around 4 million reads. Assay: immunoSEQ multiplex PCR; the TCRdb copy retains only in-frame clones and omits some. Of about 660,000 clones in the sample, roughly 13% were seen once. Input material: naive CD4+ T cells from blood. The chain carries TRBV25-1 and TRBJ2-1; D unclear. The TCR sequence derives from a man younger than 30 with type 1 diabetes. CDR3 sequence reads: CASSTDRWAVSYNEQFF. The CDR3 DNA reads TGTGCCAGCAGTACAGACCGGTGGGCAGTTTCCTACAATGAGCAGTTCTTC.